The rows below give T cell receptor beta chains drawn from one sample of a study of blood T cell repertoires in COVID-19. Profiled with immunoSEQ multiplex PCR; TCRdb holds only in-frame clones, not every one. The repertoire holds about 280,000 clones, with around 80% as singletons. Material for sequencing was PBMCs or T cells enriched from blood (not recorded which). Every receptor here comes from a man aged 40-49 years who had been exposed to COVID-19. Each CDR3 is given with its conserved first and last residue.

J gene: TRBJ2-2
V gene: TRBV5-5
CDR3 protein: CASSLAGTSSRTGELFF

J gene: TRBJ2-7
V gene: TRBV18
CDR3 protein: CASSPGSGTGTSYEQYF

J gene: TRBJ1-5
V gene: TRBV4-2
CDR3 protein: CASGGSGVLNQPQHF

J gene: TRBJ1-1
V gene: TRBV6-5
CDR3 protein: CASRVQGLNTEAFF

J gene: TRBJ1-1
V gene: TRBV5-1
CDR3 protein: CASGGQGVPGTEAFF

J gene: TRBJ2-1
V gene: TRBV9
CDR3 protein: CASSGLVHNEQFF

J gene: TRBJ1-4
V gene: TRBV3-1/TRBV3-2
CDR3 protein: CASSGRTGREKLFF

J gene: TRBJ1-6
V gene: TRBV7-3
CDR3 protein: CASSLKSAIHSSPLHF

J gene: TRBJ1-2
V gene: TRBV19
CDR3 protein: CASTQGRRIYGYTF

J gene: TRBJ2-7
V gene: TRBV3-1/TRBV3-2
CDR3 protein: CASSHRQGAHEQYF